This T cell receptor beta chain was sequenced in a study of cytomegalovirus exposure and HLA in healthy donors. Study results and limitations: Analysis performed later found more than 15,000 TCR beta sequences associated with HLA alleles at 0.05 false discovery rate. Researchers left out some V segments, among them TRBV6-2 and TRBV6-3, as indistinguishable. Productive status was seen about 87% or about 30% of the time for most TCR beta V segments in an earlier analysis.

The study ran its PCR with 60 Vbeta and 13 Jbeta primers. Here immunoSEQ multiplex PCR was the method, and the copy in TCRdb shows in-frame clones only, minus some. The sample shows some 120,000 clones, about 9.4% of them seen only once. As concerns this clone: The antigen is not known.

Germline CDR1 and CDR2: MNHEY and SMNVEV (reference sequence). Unmatched junction bases numbered 7, after V lost 2 bases and J lost 6 bases. This CDR3 spans 16 amino acids. This receptor was identified in a woman in her thirties or forties in good health and CMV-seropositive. Input material: PBMCs. This rearrangement joins TRBV27 to TRBJ1-6; 7 bases map to TRBD1. CDR3 residues: CASSLTGVAFNSPLHF. For the CDR3, the DNA is TGTGCCAGCAGTTTAACAGGGGTCGCGTTTAATTCACCCCTCCACTTT.